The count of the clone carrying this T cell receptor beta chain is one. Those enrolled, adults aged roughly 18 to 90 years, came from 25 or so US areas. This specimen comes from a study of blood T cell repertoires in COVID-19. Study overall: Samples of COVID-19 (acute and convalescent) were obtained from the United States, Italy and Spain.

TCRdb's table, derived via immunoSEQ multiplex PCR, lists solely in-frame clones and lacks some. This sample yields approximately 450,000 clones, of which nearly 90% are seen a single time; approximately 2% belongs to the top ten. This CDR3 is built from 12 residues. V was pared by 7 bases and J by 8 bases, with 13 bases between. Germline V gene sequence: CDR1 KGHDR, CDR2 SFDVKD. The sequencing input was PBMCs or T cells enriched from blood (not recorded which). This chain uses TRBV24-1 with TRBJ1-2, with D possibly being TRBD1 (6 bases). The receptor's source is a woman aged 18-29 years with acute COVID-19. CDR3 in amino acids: CATRGGAEGYTF. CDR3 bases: TGTGCCACCAGGGGGGGGGCGGAAGGCTACACCTTC.